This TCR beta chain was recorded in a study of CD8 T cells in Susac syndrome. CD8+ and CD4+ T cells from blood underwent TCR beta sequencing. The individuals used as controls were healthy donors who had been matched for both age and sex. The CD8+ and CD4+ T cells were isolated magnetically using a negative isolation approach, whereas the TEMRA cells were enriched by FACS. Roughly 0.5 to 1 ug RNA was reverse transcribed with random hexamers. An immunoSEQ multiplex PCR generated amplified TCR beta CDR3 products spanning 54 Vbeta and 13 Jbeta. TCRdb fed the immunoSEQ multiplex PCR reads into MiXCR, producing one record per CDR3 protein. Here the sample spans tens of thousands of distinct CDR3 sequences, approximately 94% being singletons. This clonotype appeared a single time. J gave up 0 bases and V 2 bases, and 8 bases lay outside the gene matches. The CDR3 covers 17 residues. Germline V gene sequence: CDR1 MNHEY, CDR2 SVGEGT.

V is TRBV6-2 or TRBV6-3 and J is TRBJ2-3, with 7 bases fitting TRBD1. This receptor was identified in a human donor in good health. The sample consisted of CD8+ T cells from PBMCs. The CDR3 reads CASSYLRDSASTDTQYF. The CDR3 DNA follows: TGTGCCAGCAGTTACCTCCGGGACAGCGCTAGCACAGATACGCAGTATTTT.